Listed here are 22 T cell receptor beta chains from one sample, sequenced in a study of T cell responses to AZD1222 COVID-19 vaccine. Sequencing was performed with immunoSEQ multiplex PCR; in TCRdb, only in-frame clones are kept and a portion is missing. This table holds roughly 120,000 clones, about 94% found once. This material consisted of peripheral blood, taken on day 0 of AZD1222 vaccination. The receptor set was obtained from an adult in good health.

The CDR3 region has the DNA TGTGCCTGGAGTGGGGTGGACGATCAGCCCCAGCATTTT. It codes for CAWSGVDDQPQHF. This sequence joins TRBV30 and TRBJ1-5; D is ambiguous. This CDR3 region has 13 residues. V was pared by 1 base and J by 5 bases, with 9 bases between. Looked up from germline, CDR1 is GTSNPN and CDR2 is SVGIG (reference sequence).

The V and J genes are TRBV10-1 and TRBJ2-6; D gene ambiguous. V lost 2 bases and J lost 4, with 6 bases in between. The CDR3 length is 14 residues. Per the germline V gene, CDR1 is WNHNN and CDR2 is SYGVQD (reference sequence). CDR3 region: CASSEGSGANVLTF. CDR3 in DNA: TGCGCCAGCAGTGAGGGATCCGGGGCCAACGTCCTGACTTTC.

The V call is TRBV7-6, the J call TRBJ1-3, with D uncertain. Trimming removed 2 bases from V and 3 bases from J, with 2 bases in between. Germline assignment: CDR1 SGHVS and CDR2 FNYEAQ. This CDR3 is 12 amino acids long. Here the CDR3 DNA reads TGTGCCAGCAGCTTAAATGGAAACACCATATATTTT. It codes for CASSLNGNTIYF.

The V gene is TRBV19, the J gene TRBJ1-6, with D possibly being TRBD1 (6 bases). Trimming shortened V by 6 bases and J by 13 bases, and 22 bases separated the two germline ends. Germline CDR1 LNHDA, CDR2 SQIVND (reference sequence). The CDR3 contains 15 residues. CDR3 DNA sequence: TGTGCCAGTAGCTCCAGACAGGCGGGAGACACGCCCCTCCACTTT. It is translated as CASSSRQAGDTPLHF.

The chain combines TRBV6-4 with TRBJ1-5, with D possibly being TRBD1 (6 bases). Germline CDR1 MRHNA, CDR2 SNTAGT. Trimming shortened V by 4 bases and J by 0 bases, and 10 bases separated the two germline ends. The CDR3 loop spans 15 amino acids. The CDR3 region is CASSGRQVSNQPQHF. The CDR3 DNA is TGTGCCAGCAGTGGCCGACAGGTTAGCAATCAGCCCCAGCATTTT.

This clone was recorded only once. The CDR3 region has the DNA TGCGCCAGCAGCTCTGGGACAGGGGGCACTGAAGCTTTCTTT. Amino acids: CASSSGTGGTEAFF. The chain is built from TRBV5-1 and TRBJ1-1; TRBD1 aligns across 11 bases. V dropped 3 bases and J dropped 4; count of bases not matched to a gene: 2. The CDR3 is 14 residues long. Germline values: CDR1 SGHRS, CDR2 YFSETQ.

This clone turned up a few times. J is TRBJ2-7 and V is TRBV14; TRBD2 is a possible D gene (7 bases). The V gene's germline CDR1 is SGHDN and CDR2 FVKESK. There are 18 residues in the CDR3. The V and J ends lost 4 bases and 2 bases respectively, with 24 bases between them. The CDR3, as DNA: TGTGCCAGCAGCCGTAAGGGAGGGACGACAGGCCTAGCCTACGAGCAGTACTTC. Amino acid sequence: CASSRKGGTTGLAYEQYF.

The CDR3 here is CASSLDGADTQYF. Here the CDR3 DNA reads TGCGCCAGCAGCTTGGATGGGGCAGATACGCAGTATTTT. This chain joins TRBV5-1 and TRBJ2-3; D is unclear. Trimming took 0 bases from V and 4 from J, leaving 6 bases between them. CDR1 is SGHRS and CDR2 is YFSETQ in the germline V gene. The CDR3 contains 13 residues.

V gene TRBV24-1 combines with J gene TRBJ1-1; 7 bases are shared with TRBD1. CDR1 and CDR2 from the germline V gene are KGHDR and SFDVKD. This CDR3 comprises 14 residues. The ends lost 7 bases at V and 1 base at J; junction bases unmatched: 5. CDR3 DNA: TGTGCCACCAGGGAACAGGGGAAGAACACTGAAGCTTTCTTT. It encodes CATREQGKNTEAFF.

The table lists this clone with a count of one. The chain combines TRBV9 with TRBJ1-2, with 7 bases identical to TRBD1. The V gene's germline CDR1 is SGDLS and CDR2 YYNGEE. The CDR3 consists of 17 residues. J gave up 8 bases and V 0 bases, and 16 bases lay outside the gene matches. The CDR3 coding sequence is TGTGCCAGCAGCGTAGCACTCGACAGGGCAGAAAGAGGGGGCTACACCTTC. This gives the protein CASSVALDRAERGGYTF.

The chain's CDR3 is CASSPLSSYNEQFF. The CDR3 nucleotides read TGTGCCAGCAGCCCCCTAAGCTCCTACAATGAGCAGTTCTTC. V usage is TRBV7-9 and J usage is TRBJ2-1; no clear D. The germline V gene has CDR1 SEHNR and CDR2 FQNEAQ (reference sequence). The CDR3 has 14 amino acids. Trimming pared 5 bases from V and 0 bases from J, leaving 8 bases between.

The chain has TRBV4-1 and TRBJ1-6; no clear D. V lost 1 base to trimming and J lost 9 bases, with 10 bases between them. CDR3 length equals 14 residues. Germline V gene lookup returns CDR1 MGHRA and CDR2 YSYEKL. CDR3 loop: CASSQVTAVSPLHF. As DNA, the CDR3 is TGCGCCAGCAGCCAAGTCACCGCAGTTTCACCCCTCCACTTT.

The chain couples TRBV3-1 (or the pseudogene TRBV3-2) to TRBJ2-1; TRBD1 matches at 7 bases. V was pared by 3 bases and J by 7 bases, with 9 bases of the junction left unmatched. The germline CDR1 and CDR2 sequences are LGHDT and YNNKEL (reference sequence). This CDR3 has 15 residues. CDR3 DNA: TGTGCCAGCAGCCACCTCCGGGACAGCCCTAATGAGCAGTTCTTC. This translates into CASSHLRDSPNEQFF.

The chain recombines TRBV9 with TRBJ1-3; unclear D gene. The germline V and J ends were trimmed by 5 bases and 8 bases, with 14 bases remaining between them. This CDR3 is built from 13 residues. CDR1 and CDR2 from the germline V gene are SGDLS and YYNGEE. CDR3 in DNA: TGTGCCAGCAGTCTAGGGCAGTCGGACACCATATATTTT. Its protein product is CASSLGQSDTIYF.

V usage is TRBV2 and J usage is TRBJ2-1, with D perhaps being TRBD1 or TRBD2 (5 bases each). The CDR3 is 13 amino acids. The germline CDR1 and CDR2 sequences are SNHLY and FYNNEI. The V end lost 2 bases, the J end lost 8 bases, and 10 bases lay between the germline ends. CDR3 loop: CASSEPGRDEQFF. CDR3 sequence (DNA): TGTGCCAGCAGTGAACCGGGACGGGATGAGCAGTTCTTC.

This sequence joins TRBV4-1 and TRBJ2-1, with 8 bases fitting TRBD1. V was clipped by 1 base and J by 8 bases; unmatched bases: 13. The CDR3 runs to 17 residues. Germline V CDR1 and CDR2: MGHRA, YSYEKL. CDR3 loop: CASSQVSDRVLEDEQFF. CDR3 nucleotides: TGCGCCAGCAGCCAAGTTTCGGACAGGGTTTTGGAGGATGAGCAGTTCTTC.

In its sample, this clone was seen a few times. This CDR3 reads CASSAPGPRGLEAFF. The CDR3 DNA sequence: TGCGCCAGCAGCGCGCCGGGACCCCGGGGGTTGGAAGCTTTCTTT. The chain has TRBV5-1 and TRBJ1-1; perhaps TRBD1 as D (5 bases). Trimming left V 4 bases short and J 8 bases short, with 21 bases between. CDR1 is SGHRS and CDR2 is YFSETQ in the germline V gene. This CDR3 spans 15 amino acids. The variable domain in full, with the rest retrieved from reference TRBV5-1 and TRBJ1-1, is KAGVTQTPRYLIKTRGQQVTLSCSPISGHRSVSWYQQTPGQGLQFLFEYFSETQRNKGNFPGRFSGRQFSNSRSEMNVSTLELGDSALYLCASSAPGPRGLEAFFGQGTRLTVV.

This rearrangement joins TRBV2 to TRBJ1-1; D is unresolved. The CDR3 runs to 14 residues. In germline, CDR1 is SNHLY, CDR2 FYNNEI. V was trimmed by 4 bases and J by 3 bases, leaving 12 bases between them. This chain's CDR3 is CASSVLRRDTEAFF. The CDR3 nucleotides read TGTGCCAGCAGTGTTCTCCGGAGAGACACTGAAGCTTTCTTT.

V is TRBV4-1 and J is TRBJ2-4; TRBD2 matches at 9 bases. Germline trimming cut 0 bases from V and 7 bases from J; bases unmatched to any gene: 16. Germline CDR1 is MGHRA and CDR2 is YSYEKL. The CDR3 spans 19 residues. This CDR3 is CASSQDSRRVAGAANIQYF. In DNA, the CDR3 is TGCGCCAGCAGCCAAGATTCCAGGAGGGTAGCGGGAGCGGCTAACATTCAGTACTTC.

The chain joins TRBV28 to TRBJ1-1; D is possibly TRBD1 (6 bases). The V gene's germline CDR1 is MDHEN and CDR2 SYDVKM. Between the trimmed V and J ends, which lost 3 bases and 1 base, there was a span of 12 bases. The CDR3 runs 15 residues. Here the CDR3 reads CASSFLGQKNTEAFF. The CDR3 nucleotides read TGTGCCAGCAGTTTCCTTGGACAGAAGAACACTGAAGCTTTCTTT.

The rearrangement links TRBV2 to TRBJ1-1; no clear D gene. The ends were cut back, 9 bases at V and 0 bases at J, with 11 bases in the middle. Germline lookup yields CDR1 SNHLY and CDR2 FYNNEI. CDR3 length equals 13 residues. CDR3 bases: TGTGCCAGAGCACAGAAAATGAACACTGAAGCTTTCTTT. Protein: CARAQKMNTEAFF.

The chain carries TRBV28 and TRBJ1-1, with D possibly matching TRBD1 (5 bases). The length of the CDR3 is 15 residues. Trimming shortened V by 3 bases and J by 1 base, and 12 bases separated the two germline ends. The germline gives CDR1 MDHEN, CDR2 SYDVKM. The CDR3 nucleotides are TGTGCCAGCAGTTTCTCTCACGGGGCGAACACTGAAGCTTTCTTT. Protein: CASSFSHGANTEAFF.